This paragraph covers one TCR beta chain sequence. Its antigen target is currently unknown. No base quality information exists; no much larger clone differs at one position. TCRbeta CDR3 regions were amplified from genomic DNA using the immunoSEQ Assay, a bias-controlled multiplex PCR. As for the authors' bioinformatics: Within the assay, amplification of reference gene primers was used to estimate how many nucleated cells each sample contained. Sequence reads were collapsed and filtered to measure the absolute abundance of every unique TCRbeta CDR3 rearrangement. For each sample, productive Simpson clonality was calculated as the square root of Simpson's diversity index over productive rearrangements. Not all clones reach the TCRdb copy of this immuneACCESS table, which keeps in-frame sequences only. Checked studies attribute under half of the gap to unresolved V genes and leave the rest unexplained. V, J and clone size were drawn from that table, and D and trimming were deduced from the DNA. The sample profile shows 65,000 to 90,000 clones; 83% of them were found once. The biggest ten clones account for 25% to 30% of the sample.

The junction shows trimming of 3 bases on V and 3 bases on J, and the gene matches do not reach 3 bases of it. Inclusive of the bounding cysteine and phenylalanine, the CDR3 is 14 residues long. The retained sequence is limited to the CDR3, 42 bases, with the frame set at the first base. CDR1 and CDR2, per the germline V gene, are SGHTA and FQGNSA. The collaborating institutions used their own protocols to collect whole blood in K2EDTA tubes. For TCRbeta analysis, collaborators shipped samples as frozen whole blood, isolated PBMCs, or DNA extracted from either of those sample types. The entry originates in a study of blood T cell repertoires in COVID-19 (dated by TCRdb to 2019 to 2021). About the study as a whole: Collaborator samples came from the United States, Italy and Spain and covered acute and convalescent phases of COVID-19. The prospective study material was composed of cDNA or gDNA derived from T cells, B-cell-depleted T cells, or PBMCs. Deeply sampled blood TCRbeta repertoires from subjects exposed to, actively infected with, or recovered from COVID-19 were included in the dataset. A freely available public database, intended as a resource for researchers studying the immune response to SARS-CoV-2, is where the repertoires were released. The samples were drawn from two sources: the first 160 participants of the ongoing ImmuneRACE study, and about 1,300 subjects contributed by 6 global collaborators. Sample metadata almost always included a de-identified subject ID, COVID-19 status, age in years and sex. Where available, HLA class I and class II types were obtained from metadata supplied by the sample provider rather than from assay-based typing. What the study reported, not specific to this receptor: How much clinical and demographic metadata was included differed by source and by participant, and the metadata was provided uncurated.

The V gene is TRBV7-2 and the J gene is TRBJ2-5; TRBD1 fits 8 bases in the junction. The TCR comes from a woman of 80 years or more with acute or convalescent COVID-19. Sequencing was performed on peripheral blood. CDR3 region: CASSFYRGEETQYF. The DNA reads as follows: TGTGCCAGCAGCTTTTACAGGGGGGAAGAGACCCAGTACTTC.